The next 2 T cell receptor beta chains were all read from a single sample in a study of OX40 agonist ivuxolimab in advanced cancers. Libraries were constructed by the immunoSEQ multiplex PCR assay. Drawn from immuneACCESS, this table holds only the in-frame rearrangements with V and J called that TCRdb kept. Clones are partly lost; checked studies trace under half to an unresolved V gene and leave the rest unexplained. The sample records about 88,000 clones, 75% to 90% of which are singletons. The top ten constitute approximately 0.22% of the sample. The sample was CD4+ or CD8+ T cells sorted from blood, taken in a trial of the OX40 agonist ivuxolimab. These receptors were obtained from an adult with an advanced solid tumor such as melanoma, head and neck, liver or kidney cancer.

The chain has TRBV7-9 and TRBJ2-7, with D unclear. Germline CDR1 and CDR2: SEHNR and FQNEAQ (reference sequence). The V end was cut by 11 bases, the J end by 4 bases, with 12 bases between. CDR3 length: 11 amino acids. Written as DNA, the CDR3 is TGTGCCGCGGAGAGTCGGTACGAGCAGTACTTC. It encodes CAAESRYEQYF.

The chain links TRBV7-6 to TRBJ2-3, with 12 bases matching TRBD2. The CDR3 is 17 residues long. Germline loops: CDR1 SGHVS, CDR2 FNYEAQ. With 0 bases clipped from V and 2 bases from J, the junction kept 3 bases outside the gene matches. In DNA, the CDR3 is TGTGCCAGCAGCTTAGCTGGACTAGCGGGAAACACAGATACGCAGTATTTT. Amino acid sequence: CASSLAGLAGNTDTQYF. Full variable domain (missing parts from reference TRBV7-6 and TRBJ2-3): GAGVSQSPRYKVTKRGQDVALRCDPISGHVSLYWYRQALGQGPEFLTYFNYEAQQDKSGLPNDRFSAERPEGSISTLTIQRTEQRDSAMYRCASSLAGLAGNTDTQYFGPGTRLTVL.